The 24 T cell receptor beta chains listed next were all sequenced from one sample in a study of blood T cells in healthy people across ages. PCR was performed a second time for about 7 to 11 cycles using a sample-barcoded 5' primer and a J-beta primer mix. TCRdb re-analysed the 5' RACE reads in MiXCR, keeping a single row per CDR3 protein. The data hold about 1,800,000 distinct CDR3 sequences, with roughly 28% observed a single time. The sample taken for sequencing was blood. Source of these receptors: a woman aged 25-40 years in good health.

This clonotype was detected only a few times. The chain uses TRBV6-5 and TRBJ2-7; D perhaps matches TRBD2 (5 bases). This CDR3 has 15 residues. Germline assignment: CDR1 MNHEY and CDR2 SVGAGI. V was pared by 6 bases and J by 3 bases, with 18 bases between. CDR3 region: CASSRTEGQNYEQYF. The CDR3 DNA is TGTGCCAGCAGCCGGACTGAGGGCCAGAACTACGAGCAGTACTTC.

This clonotype was counted a few times. The rearrangement joins TRBV7-3 to TRBJ1-2; possible D gene TRBD1, 6 bases. Trimming shortened V by 0 bases and J by 3 bases, and 8 bases separated the two germline ends. Germline CDR1 is SGHTA and CDR2 is FQGTGA. The CDR3 sequence is 14 residues long. In nucleotides, the CDR3 is TGTGCCAGCAGCTTAACTGCAGGGGACTATGGCTACACCTTC. Its translation: CASSLTAGDYGYTF.

In this sample, this clonotype turned up a few times. V and J are TRBV11-2 and TRBJ2-4; 14 nucleotides line up with TRBD2. The V gene's germline CDR1 is SGHAT and CDR2 FQNNGV. The V and J ends lost 6 bases and 7 bases, in that order; junction bases with no gene match: 8. The length of the CDR3 is 16 residues. CDR3: CASSIGTSGSGNIQYF. CDR3 coding DNA: TGTGCCAGCAGTATAGGGACTAGCGGGAGCGGTAACATTCAGTACTTC.

This clonotype appeared a few times. J is TRBJ2-3 and V is TRBV29-1, with D possibly matching TRBD1 (7 bases). Germline V gene sequence: CDR1 SQVTM, CDR2 ANQGSEA. This CDR3 region has 13 residues. The ends were cut back, 7 bases at V and 6 bases at J, with 17 bases in the middle. The CDR3 DNA sequence: TGCAGCGGGGGCAGGGGGGAGGTGGATACGCAGTATTTT. It is translated as CSGGRGEVDTQYF.

V is TRBV12-3 or TRBV12-4 and J is TRBJ2-4; D remains ambiguous. Trimming removed 6 bases from V and 6 bases from J, with 9 bases in between. The CDR3 extends over 12 amino acids. CDR3 region: CASSLIINIQYF. CDR3 coding DNA: TGTGCCAGCAGCCTAATTATAAACATTCAGTACTTC.

This chain connects TRBV12-3 or TRBV12-4 to TRBJ1-1; possible D gene TRBD1, 6 bases. Between the trimmed V and J ends, which lost 6 bases and 7 bases, there was a span of 21 bases. This CDR3 is 15 amino acids long. CDR3 region: CASRPGVGRKGEAFF. In nucleotides, the CDR3 is TGTGCCAGCAGACCAGGGGTAGGGAGGAAAGGTGAAGCTTTCTTT.

This rearrangement joins TRBV4-2 to TRBJ2-7, with D possibly TRBD1 on 5 matching bases. CDR1 and CDR2 from the germline V gene are LGHNA and YNFKEQ. Trimming took 0 bases from V and 8 from J, leaving 17 bases between them. This CDR3 region has 15 residues. The CDR3 protein is CASSQDGAGRAKQYF. The CDR3 coding sequence is TGTGCCAGCAGCCAAGATGGGGCAGGACGGGCTAAGCAGTACTTC.

This clonotype was seen a handful of times. In DNA form, the CDR3 reads TGTGCCAGCAGCGTGGCGGGGGTCGACTTCTACGAGCAGTACTTC. Its protein is CASSVAGVDFYEQYF. The chain recombines TRBV7-2 with TRBJ2-7, with 7 bases aligning to TRBD2. Trimming removed 5 bases from V and 3 bases from J; junction bases left unmatched: 10. Germline loops: CDR1 SGHTA, CDR2 FQGNSA. This CDR3 region has 15 residues. The full variable domain, in which reference TRBV7-2 and TRBJ2-7 provide the parts outside the CDR3, is GAGVSQSPSNKVTEKGKDVELRCDPISGHTALYWYRQSLGQGLEFLIYFQGNSAPDKSGLPSDRFSAERTGGSVSTLTIQRTQQEDSAVYLCASSVAGVDFYEQYFGPGTRLTVT.

V is TRBV20-1 and J is TRBJ2-6; 12 bases fit TRBD1. J was trimmed by 1 base and V by 4 bases; bases with no gene match: 14. Looked up from germline, CDR1 is DFQATT and CDR2 is SNEGSKA (reference sequence). The CDR3 totals 20 residues. The CDR3 loop is CSAIYPGQGAPDSGANVLTF. CDR3 bases: TGCAGTGCTATCTATCCGGGACAGGGGGCCCCCGATTCTGGGGCCAACGTCCTGACTTTC.

The chain combines TRBV6-2 or TRBV6-3 with TRBJ1-1, with D maybe TRBD1 (5 bases). V was clipped by 6 bases and J by 1 base, with 15 bases between them. This CDR3 has 15 residues. Germline assignment: CDR1 MNHEY and CDR2 SVGEGT. CDR3 in DNA: TGTGCCAGCAGGCCTCCGGGACCGACGAACACTGAAGCTTTCTTT. Residues: CASRPPGPTNTEAFF.

This clonotype was seen only a few times. The junction shows a germline mismatch at one end, possibly a read error. This sequence joins TRBV7-2 and TRBJ2-1; TRBD2 aligns across 7 bases. The CDR3 runs 14 residues. Looked up from germline, CDR1 is SGHTA and CDR2 is FQGNSA. Here the CDR3 reads CAISLEGGSGEQFF. CDR3 nucleotides: TGTGCCATCAGCTTAGAAGGCGGGAGCGGGGAGCAGTTCTTC.

A few counts support this clonotype. This chain joins TRBV6-6 and TRBJ1-3; TRBD1 matches 7 bases. From germline, CDR1 is MNHNY and CDR2 SVGAGI (reference sequence). CDR3 size: 16 residues. After removal of 4 bases from V and 2 bases from J, the junction contained 8 bases not matched to a gene. The CDR3 sequence: CASSFRTGRAGNTIYF. DNA of the CDR3: TGTGCCAGCAGTTTTAGGACAGGCAGGGCTGGAAACACCATATATTTT.

The V and J genes are TRBV6-1 and TRBJ2-7, with TRBD1 matching 9 bases. Per the germline V gene, CDR1 is MNHNS and CDR2 is SASEGT. CDR3 size: 15 residues. Trimming cost V 5 bases and J 4 bases; bases outside gene matches: 9. The CDR3 is CASSTYTGGGYEQYF. CDR3 DNA sequence: TGTGCCAGCAGTACCTATACAGGGGGCGGATACGAGCAGTACTTC.

The CDR3 loop reads CASRQPTSAKNIQYF. The CDR3 bases are TGTGCCAGCAGACAACCGACATCAGCCAAAAACATTCAGTACTTC. The chain recombines TRBV6-6 with TRBJ2-4; D uncertain. This CDR3 spans 15 amino acids. Germline CDR1 and CDR2: MNHNY and SVGAGI (reference sequence). With 6 bases removed from V and 0 bases from J, the gap between germline ends came to 12 bases.

This chain connects TRBV7-9 to TRBJ1-1, with D maybe TRBD1 (5 bases). The CDR3 runs 14 residues. Germline V lookup: CDR1 SEHNR, CDR2 FQNEAQ (reference sequence). Trimming removed 6 bases at V and 1 base at J, with 12 bases between. CDR3 nucleotide sequence: TGTGCCAGCAGGCGCCCCGACAGGAACACTGAAGCTTTCTTT. It codes for CASRRPDRNTEAFF. Filled out from reference TRBV7-9 and TRBJ1-1, the complete variable domain reads DTGVSQNPRHKITKRGQNVTFRCDPISEHNRLYWYRQTLGQGPEFLTYFQNEAQLEKSRLLSDRFSAERPKGSFSTLEIQRTEQGDSAMYLCASRRPDRNTEAFFGQGTRLTVV.

The rearrangement joins TRBV20-1 to TRBJ1-5, with TRBD1 identical over 7 bases. Germline V gives CDR1 DFQATT, CDR2 SNEGSKA (reference sequence). The CDR3 has 14 amino acids. The trim removed 2 bases at V and 6 bases at J, leaving 7 bases unmatched. CDR3 nucleotides: TGCAGTGCTAGAATAGGGACAGAGGGTCAGCCCCAGCATTTT. Protein product: CSARIGTEGQPQHF.

This clonotype was picked up many times. V gene TRBV12-5 combines with J gene TRBJ2-7; 8 bases are shared with TRBD1. CDR1 and CDR2 (germline): LGHNT, FRNRAP. The CDR3 runs 15 residues. J gave up 0 bases and V 2 bases, and 3 bases lay outside the gene matches. CDR3 coding DNA: TGTGCTAGTGGTTTGCCGGGGACAGGCTCCTACGAGCAGTACTTC. It translates to CASGLPGTGSYEQYF.

The DNA for the CDR3 is TGTGCCAGCAGCTTAACGACGGCGGGGGGTAGCGCAGATACGCAGTATTTT. It codes for CASSLTTAGGSADTQYF. The chain links TRBV7-3 to TRBJ2-3; 8 bases line up with TRBD2. The ends lost 0 bases at V and 4 bases at J; junction bases unmatched: 9. The CDR3 contains 17 residues. Germline V gene data show CDR1 as SGHTA and CDR2 as FQGTGA.

This chain connects TRBV20-1 to TRBJ1-2; TRBD1 is a possible D gene (5 bases). CDR1 is DFQATT, CDR2 SNEGSKA, per germline (reference sequence). The ends were cut back, 1 base at V and 7 bases at J, with 22 bases in the middle. This CDR3 is built from 16 residues. The CDR3 coding sequence is TGCAGTGCTAGAGGATTGGGGGACTGGAAAAGGTTTGGCTACACCTTC. Protein: CSARGLGDWKRFGYTF.

This clonotype was observed at least ten times. CDR3 nucleotide sequence: TGTGCCAGCGGAGGGGACGAGCAGTACTTC. This codes for CASGGDEQYF. The gene calls are TRBV12-3 or TRBV12-4 and TRBJ2-7, with D possibly matching TRBD2 (6 bases). There are 10 residues in the CDR3. V was cut by 8 bases and J by 5 bases, with 7 bases left in between.

This clonotype was counted only a few times. The chain recombines TRBV10-3 with TRBJ1-4; D unclear. Trimming removed 2 bases at V and 8 bases at J, with 9 bases between. This CDR3 is built from 13 residues. The germline CDR1 and CDR2 sequences are ENHRY and SYGVKD. The CDR3 sequence is CAISEIEAEKLFF. DNA of the CDR3: TGTGCCATCAGTGAGATTGAGGCGGAAAAACTGTTTTTT.

This clonotype was seen a single time. The chain joins TRBV5-1 to TRBJ2-3; 11 nucleotides agree with TRBD2. With V trimmed by 7 bases and J by 2 bases, 3 bases remained unmatched. The CDR3 has 14 residues. Per the germline V gene, CDR1 is SGHRS and CDR2 is YFSETQ. This CDR3 is CASASGGLTDTQYF. The DNA for the CDR3 is TGCGCCAGCGCTAGCGGGGGGCTCACAGATACGCAGTATTTT.

This clonotype was seen only a few times. The chain employs TRBV10-3 and TRBJ2-1; TRBD2 matches 7 bases. Germline CDR1 ENHRY, CDR2 SYGVKD. The V gene end was trimmed by 0 bases and the J gene end by 4 bases; junction bases not matched to a gene: 15. The CDR3 length is 19 residues. The CDR3 DNA reads as TGTGCCATCAGTGAGTCGCTGGAGGTAGGGCTAGCGGAATACAATGAGCAGTTCTTC. This codes for CAISESLEVGLAEYNEQFF.

This clonotype was seen a few times. The rearrangement uses TRBV27 and TRBJ1-1; a possible D gene is TRBD1 (5 bases). Germline CDR1 and CDR2: MNHEY and SMNVEV (reference sequence). The CDR3 runs 12 residues. CDR3 amino acids: CASGRFDTEAFF. CDR3 nucleotide sequence: TGTGCATCGGGGCGCTTCGATACTGAAGCTTTCTTT.